These 25 T cell receptor beta chains originate from one sample sequenced in a study of human T cells and chemical hapten exposure (dated by TCRdb to about 2021). The time point label of this sample denotes: patch test 1, 2 weeks after DPC sensitization. The sample's treatment or condition label is to be understood as: therapeutic diphenylcyclopropenone sensitization with weekly scalp DPC. The method behind the library was RACE. TCRdb records NextSeq 500 as the sequencer. TCRdb trimmed public reads at Q25 via fastp, called clones via MiXCR and kept in-frame beta chains. Rows with one shared CDR3 protein collapse into an entry with the most common genes and DNA. Recorded for this sample are roughly 380,000 distinct CDR3 sequences; more than 4.5% of them occurred a single time. Under 2.5% of the sample is held by the ten biggest clonotypes. The material sequenced was whole blood, taken in connection with sensitization to the hapten diphenylcyclopropenone (DPC). The receptors shown here come from a woman aged 45-65 years with alopecia areata. Some clones in this sample may be carry-over from other donors' samples.

This clonotype appeared many times. The CDR3 protein is CASSLAAGPNEQFF. In nucleotides, the CDR3 is TGTGCCAGCAGTTTGGCGGCCGGTCCAAATGAGCAGTTCTTC. The genes are TRBV12-3 or TRBV12-4 and TRBJ2-1; D call uncertain. CDR3 length: 14 residues. V was shortened by 3 bases and J by 7 bases, with 13 bases between the two germline ends.

This clonotype has a count of ten or more. V and J are TRBV9 and TRBJ2-3; 7 nucleotides align to TRBD1. CDR3 size: 16 residues. Germline-derived CDR1 and CDR2 are SGDLS and YYNGEE. With 0 bases clipped from V and 0 bases from J, the junction kept 4 bases outside the gene matches. In nucleotides, the CDR3 is TGTGCCAGCAGCGTAGGTCAGGGGGATAGCACAGATACGCAGTATTTT. It yields the protein CASSVGQGDSTDTQYF. The variable domain in full, completed from reference TRBV9 and TRBJ2-3, reads DSGVTQTPKHLITATGQRVTLRCSPRSGDLSVYWYQQSLDQGLQFLIQYYNGEERAKGNILERFSAQQFPDLHSELNLSSLELGDSALYFCASSVGQGDSTDTQYFGPGTRLTVL.

This clonotype was found a few times. The chain employs TRBV6-1 and TRBJ1-1; 7 bases align to TRBD1. This CDR3 comprises 12 residues. V was pared by 11 bases and J by 8 bases, with 11 bases of the junction left unmatched. Germline-derived CDR1 and CDR2 are MNHNS and SASEGT. The CDR3 sequence: CAGQGGQLEAFF. The DNA of the CDR3 is TGTGCCGGCCAGGGGGGGCAGTTGGAAGCTTTCTTT.

The genes are TRBV4-1 and TRBJ2-7; D assignment may be TRBD1 or TRBD2 (7 bases each). The V end lost 5 bases, the J end lost 0 bases, and 14 bases lay between the germline ends. The CDR3 consists of 15 residues. Germline CDR1 and CDR2: MGHRA and YSYEKL. CDR3 sequence: CASSERDSSSYEQYF. The CDR3 nucleotides read TGCGCCAGCAGCGAGCGGGACAGTAGCTCCTACGAGCAGTACTTC.

The chain uses TRBV6-2 or TRBV6-3 and TRBJ2-5, with D perhaps assigned TRBD1 or TRBD2 (6 bases each). Germline assignment: CDR1 MNHEY and CDR2 SVGEGT. The CDR3 sequence is 13 residues long. Trimming removed 8 bases from V and 2 bases from J, with 12 bases in between. The CDR3 bases are TGTGCCAGCGAGAGGAGGGGGCAAGAGACCCAGTACTTC. It is translated as CASERRGQETQYF.

This clonotype was counted at least ten times. Here the CDR3 DNA reads TGCAGTGCCCTGACGGGACAGGGCAACTATGGCTACACCTTC. Translation gives CSALTGQGNYGYTF. The rearrangement links TRBV20-1 to TRBJ1-2, with 9 bases aligning to TRBD1. The CDR3 extends over 14 amino acids. Germline V lookup: CDR1 DFQATT, CDR2 SNEGSKA (reference sequence). Trimming took 6 bases from V and 2 from J; bases not matched to a gene: 7.

This clonotype was seen more than once but under ten times. This chain joins TRBV6-5 and TRBJ2-6; D gene unclear. This CDR3 is 15 amino acids long. V was cut by 2 bases and J by 0 bases, with 5 bases left in between. CDR1 is MNHEY and CDR2 is SVGAGI in the germline V gene. DNA for the CDR3: TGTGCCAGCAGTTACACATTCTCTGGGGCCAACGTCCTGACTTTC. Its protein product is CASSYTFSGANVLTF.

This chain links TRBV7-8 with TRBJ1-5, with D uncertain. V was trimmed by 2 bases and J by 1 base, leaving 9 bases between them. The CDR3 has 15 residues. The germline CDR1 and CDR2 sequences are SGHVS and FQNEAQ. The CDR3 protein is CASSLLVRSNQPQHF. The CDR3 coding sequence is TGTGCCAGCAGCTTACTTGTCCGCAGCAATCAGCCCCAGCATTTT.

There are many counts of this clonotype. The chain joins TRBV29-1 to TRBJ2-2; a weak D match, TRBD1 (6 bases). CDR1 is SQVTM and CDR2 is ANQGSEA in the germline V gene. This CDR3 is built from 13 residues. The ends were cut back, 5 bases at V and 8 bases at J, with 15 bases in the middle. CDR3 bases: TGCAGCGTTCCGGGCCCAGGGGTGGGGGAGCTGTTTTTT. As protein: CSVPGPGVGELFF.

There are many counts of this clonotype. The CDR3, as DNA: TGTGCCACCAGCAGCCCCCGGGACAGCGCTAACTATGGCTACACCTTC. Amino acid sequence: CATSSPRDSANYGYTF. The chain links TRBV15 to TRBJ1-2; 7 positions match TRBD1. The ends lost 3 bases at V and 0 bases at J; junction bases unmatched: 7. CDR1 is LNHNV and CDR2 is YYDKDF in the germline V gene (reference sequence). CDR3 length: 16 residues.

This clonotype was detected ten times or more. The chain combines TRBV6-2 or TRBV6-3 with TRBJ1-5, with no clear D. V gave up 0 bases and J gave up 13 bases, with 10 bases separating them. The germline V gene has CDR1 MNHEY and CDR2 SVGEGT. The CDR3 is 12 residues long. CDR3 nucleotide sequence: TGTGCCAGCAGTTACTCGAAGACGAGGCAGCATTTT. Translation: CASSYSKTRQHF.

The genes are TRBV9 and TRBJ2-7; TRBD1 might be the D (6 bases). Deletions cut 0 bases from V and 6 bases from J, with 13 bases between. This CDR3 has 14 amino acids. The V gene's germline CDR1 is SGDLS and CDR2 YYNGEE. CDR3 sequence (DNA): TGTGCCAGCAGCGTAGACAGGGATTCCCTCGAGCAGTACTTC. Translated: CASSVDRDSLEQYF.

This clonotype was detected ten times or more. This chain joins TRBV18 and TRBJ1-1; TRBD1 might be the D (6 bases). The CDR3 totals 11 residues. Looked up from germline, CDR1 is KGHSH and CDR2 is LQKENI. The V end was cut by 3 bases, the J end by 8 bases, with 7 bases between. The CDR3 sequence is CASSPGQEAFF. In nucleotides, the CDR3 is TGTGCCAGCTCACCCGGACAGGAAGCTTTCTTT.

The gene calls are TRBV12-3 or TRBV12-4 and TRBJ1-1; 7 nucleotides line up with TRBD1. The CDR3 is made up of 14 amino acids. V dropped 6 bases and J dropped 1; count of bases not matched to a gene: 5. The CDR3 bases are TGTGCCAGCAGGGGCAGGGGGGAGAACACTGAAGCTTTCTTT. It yields the protein CASRGRGENTEAFF.

This clonotype was recorded many times. The chain carries TRBV7-9 and TRBJ2-6; TRBD2 is a possible D gene (6 bases). Per the germline V gene, CDR1 is SEHNR and CDR2 is FQNEAQ (reference sequence). The germline V and J ends were trimmed by 1 base and 1 base, with 14 bases remaining between them. The CDR3 is 18 residues long. The DNA for the CDR3 is TGTGCCAGCAGCTTAGGCGGCGGGGTTCGGTCTGGGGCCAACGTCCTGACTTTC. As protein: CASSLGGGVRSGANVLTF.

Ten or more counts support this clonotype. The chain joins TRBV7-8 to TRBJ2-1; the D call may be TRBD1 or TRBD2 (5 bases each). This CDR3 is built from 16 residues. CDR1 SGHVS and CDR2 FQNEAQ come from the germline V gene. V was shortened by 5 bases and J by 6 bases, with 20 bases between the two germline ends. The CDR3 sequence is CASSLFTRGTGNEQFF. In nucleotides, the CDR3 is TGTGCCAGCAGCCTGTTTACGAGGGGTACAGGCAATGAGCAGTTCTTC. Drawing the rest from reference TRBV7-8 and TRBJ2-1, the complete variable domain is GAGVSQSPRYKVAKRGQDVALRCDPISGHVSLFWYQQALGQGPEFLTYFQNEAQLDKSGLPSDRFFAERPEGSVSTLKIQRTQQEDSAVYLCASSLFTRGTGNEQFFGPGTRLTVL.

This clonotype occurred many times. The chain employs TRBV11-2 and TRBJ2-7; the D is unclear. V lost 1 base, J lost 3 bases, and 4 bases lay in between. CDR3 length: 12 amino acids. Germline values: CDR1 SGHAT, CDR2 FQNNGV. As DNA, the CDR3 is TGTGCCAGCAGCTTAGTTCTCTACGAGCAGTACTTC. Its translation: CASSLVLYEQYF.

This clonotype came up a few times. The chain is built from TRBV19 and TRBJ2-1; D is perhaps TRBD2 (6 bases). The V end lost 3 bases, the J end lost 6 bases, and 6 bases lay between the germline ends. Germline CDR1 reads LNHDA; CDR2 reads SQIVND (reference sequence). The CDR3 sequence is 12 residues long. Here the CDR3 DNA reads TGTGCCAGTAGTATGGAGGGCAATGAGCAGTTCTTC. Protein product: CASSMEGNEQFF.

This clonotype turned up a few times. This chain uses TRBV18 with TRBJ2-2; 9 bases are shared with TRBD2. V was clipped by 3 bases and J by 2 bases; unmatched bases: 7. Germline assignment: CDR1 KGHSH and CDR2 LQKENI. This CDR3 has 17 residues. CDR3 region: CASSPRLAAPNTGELFF. CDR3 in DNA: TGTGCCAGCTCACCGAGACTAGCGGCTCCAAACACCGGGGAGCTGTTTTTT.

V gene TRBV6-2 or TRBV6-3 combines with J gene TRBJ2-7; D perhaps matches TRBD1 (6 bases). The ends were cut back, 2 bases at V and 0 bases at J, with 11 bases in the middle. CDR3 length: 15 residues. Germline CDR1 is MNHEY and CDR2 is SVGEGT. CDR3 residues: CASSYVRTDSYEQYF. The CDR3 nucleotides read TGTGCCAGCAGTTACGTCAGGACAGACTCCTACGAGCAGTACTTC.

V and J are TRBV20-1 and TRBJ2-3; a weak D match, TRBD2 (5 bases). The CDR3 is made up of 16 amino acids. V lost 0 bases and J lost 2, with 15 bases in between. Germline-derived CDR1 and CDR2 are DFQATT and SNEGSKA (reference sequence). The CDR3 DNA reads as TGCAGTGCTAGAGATCGCCAGCGGAGCTCCACAGATACGCAGTATTTT. Translation: CSARDRQRSSTDTQYF.

The table lists this clonotype with many counts. The chain links TRBV29-1 to TRBJ1-1, with D possibly being TRBD1 (6 bases). CDR3 length: 12 amino acids. V lost 1 base and J lost 6, with 9 bases in between. Germline loops: CDR1 SQVTM, CDR2 ANQGSEA. The CDR3 loop is CSVEGGGSEAFF. The CDR3 DNA reads TGCAGCGTTGAAGGCGGGGGCTCTGAAGCTTTCTTT.

This clonotype occurred a few times. The V call is TRBV20-1, the J call TRBJ2-5; perhaps TRBD1 as D (5 bases). The CDR3 runs 13 residues. V lost 3 bases and J lost 1, with 9 bases in between. Germline-derived CDR1 and CDR2 are DFQATT and SNEGSKA (reference sequence). The CDR3 region has the DNA TGCAGTGCTAGTCTCCAGGGCCAAGAGACCCAGTACTTC. This translates into CSASLQGQETQYF.

This clonotype appeared a single time. Germline is not matched at one junction end, which may reflect a read error. The chain is built from TRBV7-2 and TRBJ2-1, with D perhaps given as TRBD1 or TRBD2 (5 bases each). The CDR3 contains 13 residues. Per the germline V gene, CDR1 is SGHTA and CDR2 is FQGNSA. CDR3 protein: CACSSGPASEQFF. CDR3 bases: TGTGCCTGCAGCTCGGGACCCGCCAGTGAGCAGTTCTTC.

In its sample, this clonotype was seen a few times. The chain carries TRBV7-9 and TRBJ2-7, with D possibly matching TRBD2 (6 bases). With 4 bases removed from V and 7 bases from J, the gap between germline ends came to 17 bases. CDR1 SEHNR and CDR2 FQNEAQ come from the germline V gene (reference sequence). The CDR3 covers 14 residues. For the CDR3, the DNA is TGTGCCAGCAGCTCCGGGACCGGGACTCAAGAGCAGTACTTC. Translating it yields CASSSGTGTQEQYF. Full variable domain (remainder filled in from reference TRBV7-9 and TRBJ2-7): DTGVSQNPRHKITKRGQNVTFRCDPISEHNRLYWYRQTLGQGPEFLTYFQNEAQLEKSRLLSDRFSAERPKGSFSTLEIQRTEQGDSAMYLCASSSGTGTQEQYFGPGTRLTVT.